Shown below are 16 T cell receptor beta chains from a single sample sequenced in a study of blood T cell repertoires in COVID-19. Profiling relied on immunoSEQ multiplex PCR, and the TCRdb table lists in-frame clones only, not all of them. Of under 300,000 clones in the sample, 88% were seen once. Sequencing input: PBMCs or T cells enriched from blood (not recorded which). These receptors were obtained from a woman in her forties or fifties who had recovered from COVID-19.

The chain recombines TRBV7-3 with TRBJ2-7, with 9 nucleotides matching TRBD1. Germline V gives CDR1 SGHTA, CDR2 FQGTGA. Losses at the gene ends were 2 bases for V and 1 base for J; bases not matched to a gene: 6. The CDR3 is made up of 16 amino acids. The CDR3 loop is CASSLEGQGPSYEQYF. CDR3 bases: TGTGCCAGCAGCTTAGAGGGACAGGGACCATCCTACGAGCAGTACTTC.

This clone was seen a few times. The chain couples TRBV14 to TRBJ2-1; weak D call: TRBD1 (6 bases). The CDR3 is 12 amino acids. V gave up 8 bases and J gave up 7 bases, with 12 bases separating them. Germline loops: CDR1 SGHDN, CDR2 FVKESK. CDR3 loop: CASGGLFNEQFF. The CDR3 nucleotides read TGTGCCAGCGGGGGCCTCTTTAATGAGCAGTTCTTC.

The rearrangement joins TRBV5-4 to TRBJ1-1; tentatively, D is TRBD1 (5 bases). This CDR3 contains 16 residues. The germline CDR1 and CDR2 sequences are SGHNT and YYREEE (reference sequence). The V gene lost 2 bases and the J gene lost 6 bases, with 20 bases spanning the gap. The CDR3 region is CASSLRAGTPPAEAFF. The CDR3 nucleotides are TGTGCCAGCAGCTTAAGGGCGGGGACTCCTCCGGCTGAAGCTTTCTTT.

The chain combines TRBV7-3 with TRBJ1-2, with a possible D match to TRBD1 (5 bases). The V end was cut by 5 bases, the J end by 8 bases, with 18 bases between. The CDR3 is made up of 14 amino acids. Germline CDR1 SGHTA, CDR2 FQGTGA. For the CDR3, the DNA is TGTGCCAGCAGCCGAGGGAGGGATGGGGACGGCTACACCTTC. Translating gives CASSRGRDGDGYTF.

The chain couples TRBV19 to TRBJ2-3; no definite D call. This CDR3 contains 13 residues. V was shortened by 3 bases and J by 6 bases, with 10 bases between the two germline ends. The V gene's germline CDR1 is LNHDA and CDR2 SQIVND (reference sequence). This CDR3 reads CASSMFNADTQYF. DNA for the CDR3: TGTGCCAGTAGTATGTTTAACGCGGATACGCAGTATTTT. Using reference TRBV19 and TRBJ2-3 for the parts outside the CDR3, the full variable domain is DGGITQSPKYLFRKEGQNVTLSCEQNLNHDAMYWYRQDPGQGLRLIYYSQIVNDFQKGDIAEGYSVSREKKESFPLTVTSAQKNPTAFYLCASSMFNADTQYFGPGTRLTVL.

This clone was observed a single time. This chain uses TRBV6-5 with TRBJ2-1, with a tentative D call TRBD2 (6 bases). V dropped 8 bases and J dropped 4 bases, with 18 bases sitting between them. CDR1 MNHEY and CDR2 SVGAGI come from the germline V gene. The CDR3 extends over 15 amino acids. The CDR3 is CASGAGGSGYNEQFF. The CDR3 DNA reads as TGTGCCAGCGGGGCTGGAGGGTCTGGGTACAATGAGCAGTTCTTC.

This chain connects TRBV18 to TRBJ1-5; D unclear. Looked up from germline, CDR1 is KGHSH and CDR2 is LQKENI. V was trimmed by 4 bases and J by 2 bases, leaving 12 bases between them. This CDR3 is 15 amino acids long. This chain's CDR3 is CASSRTSGGNQPQHF. The CDR3, as DNA: TGTGCCAGCTCACGGACCTCCGGGGGCAATCAGCCCCAGCATTTT.

The chain joins TRBV4-3 to TRBJ2-2, with TRBD1 matching over 7 bases. Germline V gives CDR1 LGHNA, CDR2 YSLEER. The CDR3 is made up of 16 amino acids. With 0 bases clipped from V and 4 bases from J, the junction kept 5 bases outside the gene matches. CDR3 coding DNA: TGCGCCAGCAGCCAAGAACGGGCAGGGGGCACCGGGGAGCTGTTTTTT. This sequence encodes CASSQERAGGTGELFF.

The J gene is TRBJ2-7, the V gene TRBV19, with TRBD2 matching 9 bases. Trimming took 5 bases from V and 4 from J; bases not matched to a gene: 6. CDR1 and CDR2 from the germline V gene are LNHDA and SQIVND (reference sequence). The CDR3 length is 14 residues. The DNA of the CDR3 is TGTGCCAGTAGTCGCGGTCTAGCGGGATACGAGCAGTACTTC. Its translation is CASSRGLAGYEQYF.

The DNA for the CDR3 is TGTGCCAGTAGTGCACTAGGGAGTCAGGGGCTAGGCCAGCCCCAGCATTTT. This encodes CASSALGSQGLGQPQHF. J is TRBJ1-5 and V is TRBV19; tentative D call: TRBD1 (6 bases). The V and J ends lost 5 bases and 7 bases respectively, with 24 bases between them. The CDR3 contains 17 residues. Germline values: CDR1 LNHDA, CDR2 SQIVND (reference sequence).

This clone was recorded once. The rearrangement joins TRBV6-2 or TRBV6-3 to TRBJ2-7; TRBD1 matches 8 bases. V lost 8 bases and J lost 4; bases outside the gene matches: 10. CDR1 is MNHEY, CDR2 SVGEGT, per germline. This CDR3 has 14 residues. CDR3 nucleotides: TGTGCCAGCCGCCCGCGGGACAGGATTTACGAGCAGTACTTC. Translating gives CASRPRDRIYEQYF.

The chain links TRBV28 to TRBJ1-1; TRBD1 matches 7 bases. Germline CDR1 reads MDHEN; CDR2 reads SYDVKM. With 6 bases clipped from V and 4 bases from J, the junction kept 5 bases outside the gene matches. There are 13 residues in the CDR3. The CDR3 loop is CASRLTGSTEAFF. In DNA, the CDR3 is TGTGCCAGCAGACTGACAGGGAGCACTGAAGCTTTCTTT.

The CDR3 here is CASSFSGYEQYF. The CDR3 DNA reads TGTGCCAGCAGTTTTTCCGGCTACGAGCAGTACTTC. The rearrangement links TRBV28 to TRBJ2-7, with no clear D. The CDR3 loop spans 12 amino acids. Germline CDR1 and CDR2: MDHEN and SYDVKM. The V gene lost 3 bases and the J gene lost 3 bases, with 6 bases spanning the gap.

J is TRBJ1-1 and V is TRBV30; D not resolved. CDR3 length equals 13 residues. V dropped 3 bases and J dropped 1 base, with 9 bases sitting between them. Germline values: CDR1 GTSNPN, CDR2 SVGIG (reference sequence). In nucleotides, the CDR3 is TGTGCCTGGAGGCTGGCGGGGAACACTGAAGCTTTCTTT. It yields the protein CAWRLAGNTEAFF. The full variable domain, completed using reference TRBV30 and TRBJ1-1, is SQTIHQWPATLVQPVGSPLSLECTVEGTSNPNLYWYRQAAGRGLQLLFYSVGIGQISSEVPQNLSASRPQDRQFILSSKKLLLSDSGFYLCAWRLAGNTEAFFGQGTRLTVV.

The chain employs TRBV5-1 and TRBJ1-1, with D perhaps matching TRBD1 (6 bases). The CDR3 runs 15 residues. Germline CDR1 is SGHRS and CDR2 is YFSETQ. V was clipped by 0 bases and J by 8 bases, with 17 bases between them. CDR3 sequence reads: CASSLGVRGHSEAFF. The CDR3 nucleotides read TGCGCCAGCAGCTTGGGGGTCAGGGGTCATTCAGAAGCTTTCTTT.

The chain couples TRBV6-1 to TRBJ1-4; D perhaps matches TRBD1 (5 bases). The germline V gene has CDR1 MNHNS and CDR2 SASEGT. This CDR3 contains 15 residues. Trimming cost V 1 base and J 3 bases, with 9 bases left between them. This chain's CDR3 is CASSEGWGANEKLFF. CDR3 in DNA: TGTGCCAGCAGTGAAGGGTGGGGGGCTAATGAAAAACTGTTTTTT.